One sample yielded the 13 T cell receptor beta chains listed below, sequenced in a study of shared clonotypes between healthy human individuals. Libraries were prepared by immunoSEQ multiplex PCR; TCRdb keeps only in-frame clonotypes and omits some of them. The sample holds about 2.4 million clones, 90% to 95% seen once. Sequencing was done on a sample of naive CD4+ T cells from PBMCs. Subset denoted: CD45RA+ positively selected. The receptors were sampled from a man between 18 and 35 years old in good health. Some clones in this sample may be carry-over from other donors' samples.

V is TRBV5-1 and J is TRBJ2-1; 9 bases align to TRBD1. Germline CDR1 reads SGHRS; CDR2 reads YFSETQ. V was clipped by 1 base and J by 7 bases; unmatched bases: 9. There are 16 residues in the CDR3. The CDR3 DNA reads TGCGCCAGCAGCTTGTGGCCGGGACAGGGAATAAATGAGCAGTTCTTC. Translation gives CASSLWPGQGINEQFF.

The rearrangement joins TRBV5-4 to TRBJ2-7, with 9 bases lining up with TRBD2. The CDR3 runs 17 residues. Per germline, CDR1 SGHNT and CDR2 YYREEE (reference sequence). Losses at the gene ends were 2 bases for V and 1 base for J; bases not matched to a gene: 10. In nucleotides, the CDR3 is TGTGCCAGCAGCTTAGGCGGGAGGGTCTCCACGTCCTACGAGCAGTACTTC. Translating it yields CASSLGGRVSTSYEQYF.

In this sample, this clone turned up once. This CDR3 is CASSQETTPNTEAFF. DNA for the CDR3: TGTGCCAGCAGCCAGGAGACAACCCCGAACACTGAAGCTTTCTTT. This chain links TRBV4-2 with TRBJ1-1; D unclear. The CDR3 spans 15 residues. V lost 3 bases to trimming and J lost 1 base, with 12 bases between them. Per germline, CDR1 LGHNA and CDR2 YNFKEQ.

This clone has just one count. The chain carries TRBV9 and TRBJ1-2; 10 bases map to TRBD1. This CDR3 contains 15 residues. V lost 4 bases, J lost 4 bases, and 7 bases stayed unmatched. CDR1 is SGDLS and CDR2 is YYNGEE in the germline V gene. The CDR3 is CASSPGTGDRYGYTF. The CDR3 DNA follows: TGTGCCAGCAGCCCCGGGACAGGGGACCGCTATGGCTACACCTTC.

This clone showed up just once. This chain links TRBV6-5 with TRBJ2-7; no clear D. The CDR3 totals 14 residues. The V end was cut by 4 bases, the J end by 0 bases, with 10 bases between. Per germline, CDR1 MNHEY and CDR2 SVGAGI. CDR3 sequence: CASSSSRTSYEQYF. As DNA, the CDR3 is TGTGCCAGCAGTTCGTCCCGAACCTCCTACGAGCAGTACTTC.

A note on this clone: Other DNA sequences in the sample encode the same CDR3. The V call is TRBV18, the J call TRBJ1-5; 7 bases agree with TRBD1. V was clipped by 0 bases and J by 4 bases; unmatched bases: 3. The CDR3 runs to 15 residues. Germline lookup yields CDR1 KGHSH and CDR2 LQKENI. CDR3 sequence reads: CASSPPSGGNQPQHF. Written as DNA, the CDR3 is TGTGCCAGCTCACCACCATCAGGGGGGAATCAGCCCCAGCATTTT.

The chain couples TRBV28 to TRBJ2-7; weak D call: TRBD2 (6 bases). Germline CDR1 MDHEN, CDR2 SYDVKM. This CDR3 contains 16 residues. V gave up 3 bases and J gave up 4 bases, with 19 bases separating them. This chain's CDR3 is CASSFLTGAGPYEQYF. The CDR3 nucleotides read TGTGCCAGCAGTTTCCTTACCGGGGCGGGACCTTACGAGCAGTACTTC.

This clone appeared a single time. The chain is built from TRBV28 and TRBJ2-7, with 9 bases fitting TRBD1. Unmatched junction bases numbered 7, after V lost 6 bases and J lost 4 bases. CDR3 size: 14 residues. Germline V lookup: CDR1 MDHEN, CDR2 SYDVKM. The CDR3 loop reads CASSLTGGAYEQYF. For the CDR3, the DNA is TGTGCCAGCAGCCTGACAGGGGGAGCGTACGAGCAGTACTTC.

This chain joins TRBV5-6 and TRBJ2-1; TRBD1 aligns across 8 bases. CDR1 is SGHDT and CDR2 is YYEEEE in the germline V gene. V was pared by 3 bases and J by 1 base, with 9 bases of the junction left unmatched. The CDR3 contains 17 residues. The CDR3 DNA follows: TGTGCCAGCAGCTATCGATTCGGACAGGGTTCCTACAATGAGCAGTTCTTC. Its protein product is CASSYRFGQGSYNEQFF.

This chain joins TRBV7-2 and TRBJ2-7, with D unresolved. Germline-derived CDR1 and CDR2 are SGHTA and FQGNSA. Trimming took off 5 bases at V and 2 bases at J, with 16 bases between the two ends. CDR3 length: 15 residues. CDR3 region: CASSLPGALAYEQYF. The DNA of the CDR3 is TGTGCCAGCAGCCTCCCGGGTGCGTTAGCCTACGAGCAGTACTTC.

The rearrangement links TRBV4-2 to TRBJ1-2; D is unclear. The CDR3 has 14 amino acids. The germline V gene has CDR1 LGHNA and CDR2 YNFKEQ. Trimming cost V 0 bases and J 2 bases, with 7 bases left between them. DNA of the CDR3: TGTGCCAGCAGCCAAGATAAGTTAAACTATGGCTACACCTTC. Encoded protein: CASSQDKLNYGYTF.

The chain employs TRBV5-1 and TRBJ2-5; perhaps TRBD1 as D (7 bases). CDR3 length equals 14 residues. Between the trimmed V and J ends, which lost 4 bases and 6 bases, there was a span of 16 bases. The germline CDR1 and CDR2 sequences are SGHRS and YFSETQ. The CDR3 coding sequence is TGCGCCAGCAGCCCAGGGGGGTTGGTGCAGACCCAGTACTTC. Translated, it gives CASSPGGLVQTQYF.

The J gene is TRBJ2-1, the V gene TRBV7-2, with D perhaps matching TRBD2 (7 bases). Trimming stripped 5 bases from V and 7 bases from J, with 24 bases between. The germline V gene has CDR1 SGHTA and CDR2 FQGNSA. The CDR3 totals 17 residues. This CDR3 is CASSPRGGRERGNEQFF. CDR3 bases: TGTGCCAGCAGCCCCCGTGGGGGGCGGGAGAGGGGTAATGAGCAGTTCTTC. Using reference TRBV7-2 and TRBJ2-1 for the parts outside the CDR3, the full variable domain is GAGVSQSPSNKVTEKGKDVELRCDPISGHTALYWYRQSLGQGLEFLIYFQGNSAPDKSGLPSDRFSAERTGGSVSTLTIQRTQQEDSAVYLCASSPRGGRERGNEQFFGPGTRLTVL.